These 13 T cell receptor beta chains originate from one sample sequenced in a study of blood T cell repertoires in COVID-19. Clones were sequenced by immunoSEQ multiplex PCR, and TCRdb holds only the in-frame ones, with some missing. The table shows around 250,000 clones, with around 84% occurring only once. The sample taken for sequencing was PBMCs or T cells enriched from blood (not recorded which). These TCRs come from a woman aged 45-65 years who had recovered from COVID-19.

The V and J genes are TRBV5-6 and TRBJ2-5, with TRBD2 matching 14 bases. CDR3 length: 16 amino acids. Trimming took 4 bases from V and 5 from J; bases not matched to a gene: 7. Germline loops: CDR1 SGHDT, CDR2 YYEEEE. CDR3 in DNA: TGTGCCAGCAGCCTAACCGGGACTAGCGGGAGTGAGACCCAGTACTTC. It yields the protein CASSLTGTSGSETQYF.

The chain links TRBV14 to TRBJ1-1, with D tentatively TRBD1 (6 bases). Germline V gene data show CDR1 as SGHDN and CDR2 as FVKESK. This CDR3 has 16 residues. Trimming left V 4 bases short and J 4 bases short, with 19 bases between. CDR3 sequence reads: CASSPLYGTQTTEAFF. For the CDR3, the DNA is TGTGCCAGCAGCCCCTTATACGGGACACAGACCACTGAAGCTTTCTTT.

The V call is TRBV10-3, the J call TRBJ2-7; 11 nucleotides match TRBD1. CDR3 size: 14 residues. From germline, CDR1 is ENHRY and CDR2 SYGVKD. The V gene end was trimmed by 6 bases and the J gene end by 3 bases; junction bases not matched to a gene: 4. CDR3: CAIRTGTGGYEQYF. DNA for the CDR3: TGTGCCATCAGGACCGGGACAGGGGGCTACGAGCAGTACTTC.

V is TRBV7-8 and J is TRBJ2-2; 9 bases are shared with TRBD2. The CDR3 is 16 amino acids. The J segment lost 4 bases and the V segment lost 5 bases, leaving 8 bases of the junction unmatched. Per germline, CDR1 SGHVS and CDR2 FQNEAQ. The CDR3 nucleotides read TGTGCCAGCAGCAAATTAGCGGGAGTACCCACCGGGGAGCTGTTTTTT. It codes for CASSKLAGVPTGELFF.

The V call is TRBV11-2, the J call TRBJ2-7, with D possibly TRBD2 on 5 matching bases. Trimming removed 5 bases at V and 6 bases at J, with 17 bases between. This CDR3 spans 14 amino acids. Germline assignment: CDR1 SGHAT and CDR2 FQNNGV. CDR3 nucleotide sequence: TGTGCCAGCAGCAATGCTGGCCGCGCGGGCGAGCAGTACTTC. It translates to CASSNAGRAGEQYF.

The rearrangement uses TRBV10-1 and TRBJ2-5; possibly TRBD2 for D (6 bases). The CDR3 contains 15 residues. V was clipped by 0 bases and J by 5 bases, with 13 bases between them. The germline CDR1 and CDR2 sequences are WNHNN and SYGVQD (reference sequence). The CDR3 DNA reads TGCGCCAGCAGTGAGTCATCGGGAGCCCCGGAGACCCAGTACTTC. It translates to CASSESSGAPETQYF.

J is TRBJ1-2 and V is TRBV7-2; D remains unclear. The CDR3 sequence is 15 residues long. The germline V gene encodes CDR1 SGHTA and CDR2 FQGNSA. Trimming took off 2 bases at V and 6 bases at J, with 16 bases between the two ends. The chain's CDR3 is CASSLRAGGADGYTF. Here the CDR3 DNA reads TGTGCCAGCAGCTTAAGGGCAGGAGGAGCCGATGGCTACACCTTC. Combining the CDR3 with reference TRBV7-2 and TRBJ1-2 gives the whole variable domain GAGVSQSPSNKVTEKGKDVELRCDPISGHTALYWYRQSLGQGLEFLIYFQGNSAPDKSGLPSDRFSAERTGGSVSTLTIQRTQQEDSAVYLCASSLRAGGADGYTFGSGTRLTVV.

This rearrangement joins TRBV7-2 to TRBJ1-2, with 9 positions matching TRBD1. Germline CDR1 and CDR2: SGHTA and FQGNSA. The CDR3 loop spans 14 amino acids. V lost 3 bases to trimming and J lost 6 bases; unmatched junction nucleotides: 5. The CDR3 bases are TGTGCCAGCAGCTTGGGACAGGGCTCGAATGGCTACACCTTC. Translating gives CASSLGQGSNGYTF.

The CDR3 loop is CASGPDWAEAFF. CDR3 nucleotide sequence: TGTGCTAGTGGCCCGGACTGGGCTGAAGCTTTCTTT. The chain combines TRBV12-5 with TRBJ1-1, with D unclear. With 6 bases removed from V and 6 bases from J, the gap between germline ends came to 11 bases. Germline-derived CDR1 and CDR2 are LGHNT and FRNRAP. The CDR3 has 12 amino acids. The complete variable domain, with remaining parts taken from reference TRBV12-5 and TRBJ1-1, reads DARVTQTPRHKVTEMGQEVTMRCQPILGHNTVFWYRQTMMQGLELLAYFRNRAPLDDSGMPKDRFSAEMPDATLATLKIQPSEPRDSAVYFCASGPDWAEAFFGQGTRLTVV.

This CDR3 reads CASSQVGQGRNEQFF. DNA of the CDR3: TGTGCCAGCAGCCAAGTAGGACAGGGGAGGAATGAGCAGTTCTTC. The chain recombines TRBV5-5 with TRBJ2-1, with 9 nucleotides matching TRBD1. This CDR3 contains 15 residues. The V gene's germline CDR1 is SGHKS and CDR2 YYEKEE (reference sequence). V lost 4 bases and J lost 7; bases outside the gene matches: 9.

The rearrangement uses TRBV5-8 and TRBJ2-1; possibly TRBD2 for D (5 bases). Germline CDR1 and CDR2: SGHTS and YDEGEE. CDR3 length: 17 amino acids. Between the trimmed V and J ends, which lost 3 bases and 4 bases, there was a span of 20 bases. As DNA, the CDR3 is TGTGCCAGCAGCTCTCGGGTGGGTAGCGCTATTTACAATGAGCAGTTCTTC. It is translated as CASSSRVGSAIYNEQFF. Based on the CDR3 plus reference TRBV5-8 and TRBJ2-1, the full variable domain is EAGVTQSPTHLIKTRGQQATLRCSPISGHTSVYWYQQALGLGLQFLLWYDEGEERNRGNFPPRFSGRQFPNYSSELNVNALELEDSALYLCASSSRVGSAIYNEQFFGPGTRLTVL.

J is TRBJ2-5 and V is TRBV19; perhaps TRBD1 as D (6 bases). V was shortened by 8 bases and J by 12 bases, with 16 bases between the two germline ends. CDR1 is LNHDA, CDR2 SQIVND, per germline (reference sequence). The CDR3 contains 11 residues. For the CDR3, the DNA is TGTGCCAGTGGAGCCGGACAGAGGGAGTACTTC. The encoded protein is CASGAGQREYF.

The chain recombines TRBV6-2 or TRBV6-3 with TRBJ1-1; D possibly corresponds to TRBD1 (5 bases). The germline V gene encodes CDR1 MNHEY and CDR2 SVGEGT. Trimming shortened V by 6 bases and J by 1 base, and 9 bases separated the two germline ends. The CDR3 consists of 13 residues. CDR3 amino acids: CASSLTENTEAFF. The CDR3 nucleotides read TGTGCCAGCAGCCTGACAGAGAACACTGAAGCTTTCTTT.